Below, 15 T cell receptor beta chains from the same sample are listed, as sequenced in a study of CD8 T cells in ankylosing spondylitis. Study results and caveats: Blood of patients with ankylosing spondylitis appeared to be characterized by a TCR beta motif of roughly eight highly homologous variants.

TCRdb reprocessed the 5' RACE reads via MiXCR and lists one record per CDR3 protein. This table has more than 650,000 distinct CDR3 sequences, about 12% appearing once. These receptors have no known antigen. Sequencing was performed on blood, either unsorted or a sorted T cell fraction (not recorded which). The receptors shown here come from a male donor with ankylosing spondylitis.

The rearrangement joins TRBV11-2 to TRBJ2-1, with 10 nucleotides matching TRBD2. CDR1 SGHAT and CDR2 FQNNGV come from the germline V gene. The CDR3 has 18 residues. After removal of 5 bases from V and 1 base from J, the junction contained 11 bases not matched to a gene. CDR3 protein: CASSEGLASYFSYNEQFF. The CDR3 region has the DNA TGTGCCAGCAGCGAGGGACTAGCGAGTTACTTTTCCTACAATGAGCAGTTCTTC.

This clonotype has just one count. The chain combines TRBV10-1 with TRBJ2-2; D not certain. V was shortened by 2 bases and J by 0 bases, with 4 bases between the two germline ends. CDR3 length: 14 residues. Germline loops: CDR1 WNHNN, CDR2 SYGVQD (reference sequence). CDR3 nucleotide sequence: TGCGCCAGCAGTGAGAGTTCGAACACCGGGGAGCTGTTTTTT. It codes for CASSESSNTGELFF.

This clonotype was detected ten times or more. The CDR3 loop reads CSASQGGRGTDTQYF. The CDR3 DNA sequence: TGCAGTGCTAGTCAAGGAGGCAGGGGCACAGATACGCAGTATTTT. The V call is TRBV20-1, the J call TRBJ2-3; D tentatively reads TRBD1 or TRBD2 (5 bases each). The CDR3 is 15 residues long. The V and J ends lost 3 bases and 1 base respectively, with 14 bases between them. Germline V gene lookup returns CDR1 DFQATT and CDR2 SNEGSKA (reference sequence).

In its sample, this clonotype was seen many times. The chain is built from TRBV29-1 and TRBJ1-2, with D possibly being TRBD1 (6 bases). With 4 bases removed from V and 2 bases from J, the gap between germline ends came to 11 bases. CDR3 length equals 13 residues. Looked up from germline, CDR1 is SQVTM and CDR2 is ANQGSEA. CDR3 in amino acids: CSVGQEGNYGYTF. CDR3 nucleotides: TGCAGCGTTGGACAGGAGGGGAACTATGGCTACACCTTC.

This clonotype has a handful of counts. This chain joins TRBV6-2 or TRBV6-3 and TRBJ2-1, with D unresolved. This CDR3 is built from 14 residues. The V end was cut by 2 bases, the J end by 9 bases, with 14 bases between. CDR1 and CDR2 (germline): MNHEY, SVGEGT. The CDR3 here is CASSYRSPVAEQFF. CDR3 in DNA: TGTGCCAGCAGTTACAGATCCCCCGTTGCTGAGCAGTTCTTC.

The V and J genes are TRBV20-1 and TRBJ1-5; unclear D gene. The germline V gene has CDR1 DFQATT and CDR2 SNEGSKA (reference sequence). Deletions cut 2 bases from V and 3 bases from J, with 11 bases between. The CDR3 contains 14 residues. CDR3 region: CSARKGGPNQPQHF. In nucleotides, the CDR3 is TGCAGTGCTAGAAAGGGAGGCCCCAATCAGCCCCAGCATTTT.

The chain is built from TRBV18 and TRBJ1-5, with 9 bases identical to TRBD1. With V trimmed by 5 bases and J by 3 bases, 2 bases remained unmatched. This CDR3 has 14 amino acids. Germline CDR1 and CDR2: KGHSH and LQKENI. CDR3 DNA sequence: TGTGCCAGCTCAGGACAGGGGATCAATCAGCCCCAGCATTTT. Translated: CASSGQGINQPQHF.

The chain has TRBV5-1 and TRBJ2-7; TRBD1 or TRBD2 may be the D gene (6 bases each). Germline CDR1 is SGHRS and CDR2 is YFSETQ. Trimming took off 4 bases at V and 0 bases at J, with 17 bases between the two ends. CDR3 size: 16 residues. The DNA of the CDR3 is TGCGCCAGCAGCGGGGGCGGGGCGGAGAGCTCCTACGAGCAGTACTTC. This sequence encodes CASSGGGAESSYEQYF. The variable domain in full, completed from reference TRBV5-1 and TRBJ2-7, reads KAGVTQTPRYLIKTRGQQVTLSCSPISGHRSVSWYQQTPGQGLQFLFEYFSETQRNKGNFPGRFSGRQFSNSRSEMNVSTLELGDSALYLCASSGGGAESSYEQYFGPGTRLTVT.

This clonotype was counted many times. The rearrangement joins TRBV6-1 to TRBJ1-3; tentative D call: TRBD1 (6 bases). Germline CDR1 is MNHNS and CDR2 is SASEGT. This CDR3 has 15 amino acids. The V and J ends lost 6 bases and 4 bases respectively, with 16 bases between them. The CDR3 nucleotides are TGTGCCAGCAGCTCAACGGGGGCTATCGGAAACACCATATATTTT. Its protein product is CASSSTGAIGNTIYF.

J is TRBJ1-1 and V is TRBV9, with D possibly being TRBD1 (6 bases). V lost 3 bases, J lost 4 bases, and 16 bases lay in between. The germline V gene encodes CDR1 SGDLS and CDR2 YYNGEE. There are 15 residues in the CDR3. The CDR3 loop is CASSGPNRGGTEAFF. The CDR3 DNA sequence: TGTGCCAGCAGCGGACCTAATAGGGGGGGCACTGAAGCTTTCTTT.

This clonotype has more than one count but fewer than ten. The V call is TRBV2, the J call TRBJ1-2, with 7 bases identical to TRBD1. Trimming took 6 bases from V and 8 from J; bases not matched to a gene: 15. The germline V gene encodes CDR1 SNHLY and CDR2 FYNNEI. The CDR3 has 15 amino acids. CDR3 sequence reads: CASRGWDRPTDGYTF. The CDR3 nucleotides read TGTGCCAGCAGGGGTTGGGACAGACCGACTGACGGCTACACCTTC.

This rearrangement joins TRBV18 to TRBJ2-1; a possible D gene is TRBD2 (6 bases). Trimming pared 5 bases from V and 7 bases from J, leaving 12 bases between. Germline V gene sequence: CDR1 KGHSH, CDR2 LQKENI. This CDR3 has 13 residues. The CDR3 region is CASSEGLSNEQFF. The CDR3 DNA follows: TGTGCCAGCTCAGAGGGACTGTCAAATGAGCAGTTCTTC.

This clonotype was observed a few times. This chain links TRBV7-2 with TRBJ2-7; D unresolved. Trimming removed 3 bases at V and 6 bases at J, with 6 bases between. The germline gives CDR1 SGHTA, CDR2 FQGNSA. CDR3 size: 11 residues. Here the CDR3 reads CASSFPIEQYF. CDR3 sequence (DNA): TGTGCCAGCAGCTTCCCAATCGAGCAGTACTTC.

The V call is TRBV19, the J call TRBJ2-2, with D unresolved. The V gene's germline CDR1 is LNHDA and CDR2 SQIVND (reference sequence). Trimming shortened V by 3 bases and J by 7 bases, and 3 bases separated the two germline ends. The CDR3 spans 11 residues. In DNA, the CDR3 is TGTGCCAGTAGTATTGGCGGGGAGCTGTTTTTT. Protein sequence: CASSIGGELFF.

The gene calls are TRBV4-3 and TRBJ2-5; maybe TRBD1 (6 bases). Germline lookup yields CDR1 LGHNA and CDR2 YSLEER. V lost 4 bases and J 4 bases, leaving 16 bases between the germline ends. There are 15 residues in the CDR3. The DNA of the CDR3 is TGCGCCAGCAGCCCCACTCTGAGGGGGAGAGAGACCCAGTACTTC. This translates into CASSPTLRGRETQYF.